This TCR beta chain was retrieved from a study of blood T cells in healthy people across ages. This clonotype was observed a handful of times. Its antigen is still unknown. A sample-barcoded 5' primer and a J-beta primer mix were used in a second PCR of roughly 6 to 12 cycles. Each CDR3 protein is one row after TCRdb ran MiXCR on the 5' RACE reads. Here the sample spans 500,000 to 700,000 distinct CDR3 sequences, 25% to 30% being singletons. Every participating donor contributed about 10 milliliters of peripheral blood through a draw. They isolated at least 7 million PBMCs from each sample. Findings and limits, study-wide: A strong correlation was seen between TCR beta diversity and naive T cell percentage. Observed TCR beta diversity per million T cells went down as age went up. This fall followed a roughly linear course with age.

The source is a woman over 75 in good health. Material: blood.

CDR3 nucleotide sequence: TGTGCCAGCAGCCCCGGGCAGTCGGGAACCGGGGAGCTGTTTTTT. It yields the protein CASSPGQSGTGELFF. The chain employs TRBV7-3 and TRBJ2-2, with a weak D call TRBD2 (5 bases). The germline V gene encodes CDR1 SGHTA and CDR2 FQGTGA. V was pared by 5 bases and J by 5 bases, with 15 bases between. The CDR3 spans 15 residues. Variable domain in full (rest from reference TRBV7-3 and TRBJ2-2): GAGVSQTPSNKVTEKGKYVELRCDPISGHTALYWYRQSLGQGPEFLIYFQGTGAADDSGLPNDRFFAVRPEGSVSTLKIQRTERGDSAVYLCASSPGQSGTGELFFGEGSRLTVL.